This T cell receptor (beta chain) was sequenced for a study of blood T cell repertoires in COVID-19. Profiling relied on immunoSEQ multiplex PCR, and the TCRdb table lists in-frame clones only, not all of them. The repertoire holds approximately 400,000 clones, with about four fifths as singletons. V was shortened by 6 bases and J by 9 bases, with 8 bases between the two germline ends. This CDR3 is built from 10 residues. CDR1 and CDR2 from the germline V gene are MDHEN and SYDVKM. J is TRBJ1-2 and V is TRBV28, with unresolved D. The sequenced material came from peripheral blood. This receptor was identified in a human donor with acute or convalescent COVID-19. The donor label of this sample is uncertain. The CDR3 sequence is CASRSSSYTF. In nucleotides, the CDR3 is TGTGCCAGCAGGAGCTCAAGCTACACCTTC.